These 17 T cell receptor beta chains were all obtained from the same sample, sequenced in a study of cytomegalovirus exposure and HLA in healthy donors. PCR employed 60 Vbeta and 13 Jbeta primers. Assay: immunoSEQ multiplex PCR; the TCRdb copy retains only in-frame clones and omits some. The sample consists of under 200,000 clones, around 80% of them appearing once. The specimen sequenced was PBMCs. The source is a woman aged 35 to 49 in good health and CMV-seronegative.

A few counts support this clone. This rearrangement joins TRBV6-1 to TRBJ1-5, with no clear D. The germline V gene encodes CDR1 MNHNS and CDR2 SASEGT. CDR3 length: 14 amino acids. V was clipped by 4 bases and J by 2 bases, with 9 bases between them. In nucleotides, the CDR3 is TGTGCCAGCAGTGGGTCCATAGGCAATCAGCCCCAGCATTTT. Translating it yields CASSGSIGNQPQHF.

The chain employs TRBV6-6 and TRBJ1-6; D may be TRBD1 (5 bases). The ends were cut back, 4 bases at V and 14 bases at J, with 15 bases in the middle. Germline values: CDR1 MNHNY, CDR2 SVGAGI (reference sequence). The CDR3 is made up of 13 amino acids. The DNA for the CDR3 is TGTGCCAGCAGTTGGGGGGAATCGTTGGCCCTCCACTTT. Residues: CASSWGESLALHF.

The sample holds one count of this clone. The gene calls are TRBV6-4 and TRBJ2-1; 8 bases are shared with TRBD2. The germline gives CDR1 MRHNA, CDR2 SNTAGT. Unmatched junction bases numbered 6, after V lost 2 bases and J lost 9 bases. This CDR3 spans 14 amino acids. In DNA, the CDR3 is TGTGCCAGCAGTGACAGCCTAGCGGGTGGTGAGCAGTTCTTC. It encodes CASSDSLAGGEQFF.

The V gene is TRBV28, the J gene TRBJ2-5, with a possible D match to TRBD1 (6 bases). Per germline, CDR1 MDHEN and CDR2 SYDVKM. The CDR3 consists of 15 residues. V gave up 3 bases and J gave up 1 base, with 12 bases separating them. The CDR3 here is CASSFGGQAQETQYF. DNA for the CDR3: TGTGCCAGCAGTTTTGGGGGCCAGGCCCAAGAGACCCAGTACTTC.

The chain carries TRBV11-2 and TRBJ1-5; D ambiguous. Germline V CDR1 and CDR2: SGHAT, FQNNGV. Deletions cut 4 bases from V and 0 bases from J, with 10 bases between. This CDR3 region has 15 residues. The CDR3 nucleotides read TGTGCCAGCAGCTCAGTATCAGATAGCAATCAGCCCCAGCATTTT. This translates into CASSSVSDSNQPQHF.

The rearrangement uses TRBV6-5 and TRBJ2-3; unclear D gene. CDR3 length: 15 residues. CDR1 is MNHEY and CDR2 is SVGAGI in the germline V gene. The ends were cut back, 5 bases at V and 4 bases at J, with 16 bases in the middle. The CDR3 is CASSPPSRYPDTQYF. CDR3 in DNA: TGTGCCAGCAGTCCACCCTCACGGTACCCAGATACGCAGTATTTT.

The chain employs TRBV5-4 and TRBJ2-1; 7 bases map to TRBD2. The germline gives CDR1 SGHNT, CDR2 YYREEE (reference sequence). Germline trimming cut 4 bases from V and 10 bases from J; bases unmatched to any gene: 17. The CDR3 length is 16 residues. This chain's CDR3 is CASSRGAGDSQEEQFF. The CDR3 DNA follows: TGTGCCAGCAGCAGGGGTGCGGGGGACTCCCAGGAGGAGCAGTTCTTC.

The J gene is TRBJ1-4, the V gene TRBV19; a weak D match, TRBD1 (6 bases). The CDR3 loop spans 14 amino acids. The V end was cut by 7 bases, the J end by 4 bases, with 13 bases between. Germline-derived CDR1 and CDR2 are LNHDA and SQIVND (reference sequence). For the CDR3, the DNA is TGTGCCAGTAAAGGGGGGGAAGTTAATGAAAAACTGTTTTTT. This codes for CASKGGEVNEKLFF.

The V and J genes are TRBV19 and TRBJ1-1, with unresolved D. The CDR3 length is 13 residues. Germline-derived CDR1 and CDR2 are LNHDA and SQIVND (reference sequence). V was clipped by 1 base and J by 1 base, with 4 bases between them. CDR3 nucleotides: TGTGCCAGTAGTATAGCAGAGAACACTGAAGCTTTCTTT. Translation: CASSIAENTEAFF.

The CDR3: CASSSQFSGPLNEQFF. The DNA for the CDR3 is TGTGCCAGCAGTTCCCAATTCAGCGGTCCCCTGAATGAGCAGTTCTTC. This chain uses TRBV6-6 with TRBJ2-1, with D tentatively TRBD2 (5 bases). Per the germline V gene, CDR1 is MNHNY and CDR2 is SVGAGI (reference sequence). V gave up 4 bases and J gave up 7 bases, with 20 bases separating them. This CDR3 comprises 16 residues.

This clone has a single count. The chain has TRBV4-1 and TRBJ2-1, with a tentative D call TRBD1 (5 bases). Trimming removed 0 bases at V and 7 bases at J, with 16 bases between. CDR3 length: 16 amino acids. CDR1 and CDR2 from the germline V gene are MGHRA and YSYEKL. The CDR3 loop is CASSQDLTGLRNEQFF. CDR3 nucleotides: TGCGCCAGCAGCCAAGATCTTACAGGCCTCCGGAATGAGCAGTTCTTC.

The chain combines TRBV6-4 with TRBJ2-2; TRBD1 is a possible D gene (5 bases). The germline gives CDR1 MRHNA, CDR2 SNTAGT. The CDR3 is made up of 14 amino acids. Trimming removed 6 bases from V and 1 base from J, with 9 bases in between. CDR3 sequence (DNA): TGTGCCAGCAGGACAGCGATGAACACCGGGGAGCTGTTTTTT. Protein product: CASRTAMNTGELFF.

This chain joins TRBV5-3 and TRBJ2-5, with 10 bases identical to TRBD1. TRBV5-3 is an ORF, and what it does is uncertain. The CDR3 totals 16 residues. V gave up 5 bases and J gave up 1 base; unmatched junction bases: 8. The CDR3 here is CARRLDGQGGQETQYF. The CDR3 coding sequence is TGTGCCAGAAGACTGGACGGACAGGGGGGCCAAGAGACCCAGTACTTC.

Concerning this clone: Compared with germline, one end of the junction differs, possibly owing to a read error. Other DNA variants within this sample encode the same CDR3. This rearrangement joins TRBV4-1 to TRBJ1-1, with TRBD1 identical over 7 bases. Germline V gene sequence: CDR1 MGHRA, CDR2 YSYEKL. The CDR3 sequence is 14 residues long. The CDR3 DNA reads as TGTGCCAGCAGCCAAGGTTCGAGGGGGCGAGAAGCTTTCTTT. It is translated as CASSQGSRGREAFF.

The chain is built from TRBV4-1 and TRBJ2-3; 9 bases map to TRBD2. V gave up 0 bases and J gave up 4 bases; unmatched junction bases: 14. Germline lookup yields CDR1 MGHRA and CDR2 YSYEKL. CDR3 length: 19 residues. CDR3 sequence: CASSQDRAPGSGRSDTQYF. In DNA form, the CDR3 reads TGCGCCAGCAGCCAAGATCGGGCCCCGGGTAGCGGGAGATCAGATACGCAGTATTTT.

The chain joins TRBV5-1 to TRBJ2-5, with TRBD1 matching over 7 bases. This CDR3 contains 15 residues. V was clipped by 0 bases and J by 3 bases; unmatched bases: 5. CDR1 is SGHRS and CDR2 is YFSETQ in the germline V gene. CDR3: CASSLGGTAKETQYF. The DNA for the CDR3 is TGCGCCAGCAGCTTGGGGGGGACAGCAAAAGAGACCCAGTACTTC. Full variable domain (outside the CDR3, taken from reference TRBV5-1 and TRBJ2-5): KAGVTQTPRYLIKTRGQQVTLSCSPISGHRSVSWYQQTPGQGLQFLFEYFSETQRNKGNFPGRFSGRQFSNSRSEMNVSTLELGDSALYLCASSLGGTAKETQYFGPGTRLLVL.

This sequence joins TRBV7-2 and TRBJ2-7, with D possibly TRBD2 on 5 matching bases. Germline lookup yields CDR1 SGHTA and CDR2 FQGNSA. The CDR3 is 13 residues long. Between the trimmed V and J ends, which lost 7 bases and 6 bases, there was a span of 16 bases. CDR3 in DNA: TGTGCCAGCACGTTATACGGAGGAGGCGAGCAGTACTTC. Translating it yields CASTLYGGGEQYF.